This entry describes one TCR beta chain. Its antigen is as yet unknown. This entry comes from a study of immune evolution from preneoplasia to lung adenocarcinoma. Study at large: HLA loss of heterozygosity: 7% AIS, over 12% MIA, about 32% ADC, none AAH.

General study findings and limits: Normal lung had the highest top T cell clone frequencies. T cell clonality was higher in KRAS-mutant than EGFR-mutant or wild-type nodules. Later-stage lesions seemingly showed higher T cell density and diversity than normal lung.

This CDR3 has 13 amino acids. Trimming removed 6 bases at V and 8 bases at J, with 16 bases between. Germline V gene sequence: CDR1 SGHVS, CDR2 FNYEAQ. Sequencing used immunoSEQ multiplex PCR; TCRdb keeps in-frame clones, though not all of them. The data contain about 9,900 clones, roughly four fifths of them singletons. The material sequenced was FFPE lung adenocarcinoma in situ tissue. This chain links TRBV7-6 with TRBJ1-1; the D gene is possibly TRBD1 (6 bases). This clonotype was obtained from a person aged 70 to 79 with lung adenocarcinoma. The CDR3 coding sequence is TGTGCCAGCAGACGTACAGGGCTTAGCGAAGCTTTCTTT. Translation: CASRRTGLSEAFF.